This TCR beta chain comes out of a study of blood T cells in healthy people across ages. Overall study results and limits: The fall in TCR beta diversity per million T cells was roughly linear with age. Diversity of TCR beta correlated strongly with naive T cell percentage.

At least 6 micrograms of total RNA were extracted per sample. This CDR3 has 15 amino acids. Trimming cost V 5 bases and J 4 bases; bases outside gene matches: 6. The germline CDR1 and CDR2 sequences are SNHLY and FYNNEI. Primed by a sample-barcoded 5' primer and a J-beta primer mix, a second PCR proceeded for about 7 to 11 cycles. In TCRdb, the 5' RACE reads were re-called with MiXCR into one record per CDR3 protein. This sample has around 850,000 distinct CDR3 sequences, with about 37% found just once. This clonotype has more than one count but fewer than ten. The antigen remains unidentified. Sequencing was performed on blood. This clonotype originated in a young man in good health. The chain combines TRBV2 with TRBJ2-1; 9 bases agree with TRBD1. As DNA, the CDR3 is TGTGCCAGCAGTCGGGACAGGGAAGGTTACAATGAGCAGTTCTTC. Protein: CASSRDREGYNEQFF.